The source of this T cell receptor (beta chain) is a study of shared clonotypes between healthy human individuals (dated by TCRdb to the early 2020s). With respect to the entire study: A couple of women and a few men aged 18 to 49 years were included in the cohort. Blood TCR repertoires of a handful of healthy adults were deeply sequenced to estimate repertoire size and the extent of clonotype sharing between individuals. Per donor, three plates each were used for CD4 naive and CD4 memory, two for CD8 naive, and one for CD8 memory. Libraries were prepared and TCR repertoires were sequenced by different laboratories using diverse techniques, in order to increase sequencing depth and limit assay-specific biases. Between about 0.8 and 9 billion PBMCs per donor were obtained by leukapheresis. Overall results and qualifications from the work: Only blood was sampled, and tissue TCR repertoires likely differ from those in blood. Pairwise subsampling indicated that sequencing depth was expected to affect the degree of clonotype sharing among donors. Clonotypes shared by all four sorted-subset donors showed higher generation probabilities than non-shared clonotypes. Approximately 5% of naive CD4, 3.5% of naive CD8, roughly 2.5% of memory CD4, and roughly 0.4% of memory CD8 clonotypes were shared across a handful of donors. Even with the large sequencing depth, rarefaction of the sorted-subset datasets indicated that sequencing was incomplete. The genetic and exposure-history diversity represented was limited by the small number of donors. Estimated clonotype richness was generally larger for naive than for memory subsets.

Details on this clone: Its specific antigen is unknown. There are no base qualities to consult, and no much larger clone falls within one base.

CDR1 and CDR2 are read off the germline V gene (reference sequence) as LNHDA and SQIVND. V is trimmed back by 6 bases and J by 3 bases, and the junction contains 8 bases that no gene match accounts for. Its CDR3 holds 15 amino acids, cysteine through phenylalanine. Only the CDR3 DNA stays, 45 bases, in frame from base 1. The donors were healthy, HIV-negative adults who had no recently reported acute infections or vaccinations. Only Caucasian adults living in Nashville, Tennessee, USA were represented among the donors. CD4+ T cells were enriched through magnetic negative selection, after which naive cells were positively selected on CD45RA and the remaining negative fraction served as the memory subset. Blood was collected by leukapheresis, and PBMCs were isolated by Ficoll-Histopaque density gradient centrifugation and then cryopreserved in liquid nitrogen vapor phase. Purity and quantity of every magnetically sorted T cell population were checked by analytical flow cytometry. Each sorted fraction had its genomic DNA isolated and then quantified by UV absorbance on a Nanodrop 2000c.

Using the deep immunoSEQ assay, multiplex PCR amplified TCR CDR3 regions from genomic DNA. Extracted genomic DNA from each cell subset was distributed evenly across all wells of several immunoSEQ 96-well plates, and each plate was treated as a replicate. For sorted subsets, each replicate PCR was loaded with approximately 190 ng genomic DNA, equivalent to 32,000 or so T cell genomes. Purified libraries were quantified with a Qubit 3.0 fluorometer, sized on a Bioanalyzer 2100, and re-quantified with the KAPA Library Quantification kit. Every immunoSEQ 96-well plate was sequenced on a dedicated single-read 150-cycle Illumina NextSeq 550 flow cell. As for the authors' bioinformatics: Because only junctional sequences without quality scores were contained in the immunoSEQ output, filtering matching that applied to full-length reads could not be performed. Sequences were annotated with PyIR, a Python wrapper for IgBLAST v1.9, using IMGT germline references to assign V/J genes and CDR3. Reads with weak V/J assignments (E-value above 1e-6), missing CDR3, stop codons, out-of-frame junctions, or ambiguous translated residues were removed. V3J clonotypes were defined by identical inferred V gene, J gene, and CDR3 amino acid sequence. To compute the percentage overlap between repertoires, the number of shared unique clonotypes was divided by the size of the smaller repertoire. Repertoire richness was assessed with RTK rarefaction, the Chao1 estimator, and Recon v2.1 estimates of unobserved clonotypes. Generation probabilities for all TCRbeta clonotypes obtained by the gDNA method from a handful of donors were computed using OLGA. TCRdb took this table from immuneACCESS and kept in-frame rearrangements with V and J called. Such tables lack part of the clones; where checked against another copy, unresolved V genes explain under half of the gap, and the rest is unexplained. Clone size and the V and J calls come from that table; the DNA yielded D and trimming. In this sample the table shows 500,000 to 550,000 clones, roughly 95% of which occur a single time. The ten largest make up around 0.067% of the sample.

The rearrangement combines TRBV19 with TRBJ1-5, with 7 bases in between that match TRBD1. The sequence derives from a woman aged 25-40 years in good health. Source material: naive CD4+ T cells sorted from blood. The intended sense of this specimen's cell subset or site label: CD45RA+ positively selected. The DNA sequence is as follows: TGTGCCAGTAGATACGACAGGGCAGACAATCAGCCCCAGCATTTT. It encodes CASRYDRADNQPQHF.